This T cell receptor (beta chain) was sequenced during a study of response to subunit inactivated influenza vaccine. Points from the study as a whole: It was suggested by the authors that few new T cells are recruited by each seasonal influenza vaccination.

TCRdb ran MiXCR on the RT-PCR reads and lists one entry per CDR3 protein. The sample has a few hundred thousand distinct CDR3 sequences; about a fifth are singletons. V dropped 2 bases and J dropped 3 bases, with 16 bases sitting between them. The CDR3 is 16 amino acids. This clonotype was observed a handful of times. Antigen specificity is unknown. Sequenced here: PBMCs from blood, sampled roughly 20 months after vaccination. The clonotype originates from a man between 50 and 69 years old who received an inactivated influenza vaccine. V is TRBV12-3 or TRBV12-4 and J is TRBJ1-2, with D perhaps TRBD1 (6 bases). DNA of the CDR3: TGTGCCAGCAGTTTACTCGACAGGCAGAACTACTATGGCTACACCTTC. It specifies CASSLLDRQNYYGYTF.